Listed here is a single TCR beta chain. Original processing methods: The assay estimated nucleated cells by amplifying reference gene primers. The method was immunoSEQ multiplex PCR; TCRdb's version includes in-frame clones alone and lacks a portion of them. From that table come the V and J calls and clone size; the DNA was used to work out D and trimming. The sample has about 400,000 clones, 70% to 90% seen once. Across about two dozen US areas, participants ranged in age from 18 to 89 years. These data are taken from a study of blood T cell repertoires in COVID-19. About the study: Sites across the United States, Italy and Spain contributed samples from acute and convalescent COVID-19.

Sample: PBMCs or T cells enriched from blood (not recorded which). The TCR was taken from a woman in her thirties or forties with acute COVID-19.

In DNA, the CDR3 is TGTGCCAGCAGCTTAGGCCAGGCCTATAATTCACCCCTCCACTTT. This sequence encodes CASSLGQAYNSPLHF. The gene calls are TRBV5-4 and TRBJ1-6; D unclear. The V end lost 2 bases, the J end lost 2 bases, and 8 bases lay between the germline ends. The CDR3 length is 15 residues. CDR1 is SGHNT and CDR2 is YYREEE in the germline V gene (reference sequence).